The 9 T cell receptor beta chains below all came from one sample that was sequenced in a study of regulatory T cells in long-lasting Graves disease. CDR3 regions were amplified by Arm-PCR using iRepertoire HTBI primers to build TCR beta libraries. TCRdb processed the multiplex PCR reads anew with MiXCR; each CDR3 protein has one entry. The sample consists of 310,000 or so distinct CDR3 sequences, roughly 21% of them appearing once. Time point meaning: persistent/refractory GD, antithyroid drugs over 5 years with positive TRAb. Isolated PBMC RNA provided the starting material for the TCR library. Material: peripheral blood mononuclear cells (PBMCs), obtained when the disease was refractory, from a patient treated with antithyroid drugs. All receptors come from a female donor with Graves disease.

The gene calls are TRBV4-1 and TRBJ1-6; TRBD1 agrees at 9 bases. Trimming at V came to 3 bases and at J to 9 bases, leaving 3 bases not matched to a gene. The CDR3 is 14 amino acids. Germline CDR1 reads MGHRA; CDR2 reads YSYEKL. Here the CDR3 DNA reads TGCGCCAGCAGCCACCGGGACAGGGCTTCACCCCTCCACTTT. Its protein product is CASSHRDRASPLHF.

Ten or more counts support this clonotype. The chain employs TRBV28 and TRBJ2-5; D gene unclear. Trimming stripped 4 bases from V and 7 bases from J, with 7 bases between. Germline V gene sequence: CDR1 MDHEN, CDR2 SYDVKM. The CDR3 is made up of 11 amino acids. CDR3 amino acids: CASSSPGTQYF. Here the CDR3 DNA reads TGTGCCAGCAGTTCGCCCGGGACCCAGTACTTC.

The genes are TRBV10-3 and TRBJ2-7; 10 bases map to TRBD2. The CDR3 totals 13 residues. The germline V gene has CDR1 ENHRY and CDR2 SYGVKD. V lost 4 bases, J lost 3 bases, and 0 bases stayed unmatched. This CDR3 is CAISGTSGYEQYF. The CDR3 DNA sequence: TGTGCCATCAGTGGGACTAGCGGCTACGAGCAGTACTTC.

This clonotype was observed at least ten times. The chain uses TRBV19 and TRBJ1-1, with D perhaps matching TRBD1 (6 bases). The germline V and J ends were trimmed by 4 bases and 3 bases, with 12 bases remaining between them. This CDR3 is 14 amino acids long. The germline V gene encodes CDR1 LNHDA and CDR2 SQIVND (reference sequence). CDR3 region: CASSTGQWDTEAFF. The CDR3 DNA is TGTGCCAGTAGTACAGGACAGTGGGACACTGAAGCTTTCTTT.

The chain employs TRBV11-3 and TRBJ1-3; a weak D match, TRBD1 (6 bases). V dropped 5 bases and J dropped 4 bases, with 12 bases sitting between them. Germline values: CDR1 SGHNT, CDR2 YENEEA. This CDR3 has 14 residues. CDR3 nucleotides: TGTGCCAGCAGCCACAGGGACCCGGGAAACACCATATATTTT. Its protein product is CASSHRDPGNTIYF.

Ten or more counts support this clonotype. CDR3 sequence reads: CASSLRAHTLVNTEAFF. CDR3 coding DNA: TGTGCCAGCAGTCTCCGGGCCCACACATTGGTGAACACTGAAGCTTTCTTT. This chain links TRBV12-3 or TRBV12-4 with TRBJ1-1; D remains unclear. CDR3 length: 17 amino acids. Deletions cut 5 bases from V and 0 bases from J, with 19 bases between.

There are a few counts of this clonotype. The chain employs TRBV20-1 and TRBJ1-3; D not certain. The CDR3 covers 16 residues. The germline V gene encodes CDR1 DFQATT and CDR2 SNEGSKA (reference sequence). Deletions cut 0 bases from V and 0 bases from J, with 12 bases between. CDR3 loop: CSARDRTGGSGNTIYF. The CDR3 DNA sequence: TGCAGTGCTAGAGATAGGACGGGCGGCTCTGGAAACACCATATATTTT.

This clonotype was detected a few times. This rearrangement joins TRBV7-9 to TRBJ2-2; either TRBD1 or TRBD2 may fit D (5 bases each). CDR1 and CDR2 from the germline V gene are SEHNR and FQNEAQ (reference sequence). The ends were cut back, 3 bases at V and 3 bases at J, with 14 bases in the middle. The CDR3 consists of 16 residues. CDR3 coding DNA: TGTGCCAGCAGCTTGAAACCGGGGCCGGACACCGGGGAGCTGTTTTTT. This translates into CASSLKPGPDTGELFF.

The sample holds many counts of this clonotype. CDR3: CASSRAALTRRTEAFF. The DNA of the CDR3 is TGTGCCAGTAGTCGGGCGGCCCTAACTCGACGCACTGAAGCTTTCTTT. The chain couples TRBV19 to TRBJ1-1; D is unresolved. The germline V gene encodes CDR1 LNHDA and CDR2 SQIVND (reference sequence). Trimming pared 5 bases from V and 4 bases from J, leaving 20 bases between. The CDR3 has 16 residues.